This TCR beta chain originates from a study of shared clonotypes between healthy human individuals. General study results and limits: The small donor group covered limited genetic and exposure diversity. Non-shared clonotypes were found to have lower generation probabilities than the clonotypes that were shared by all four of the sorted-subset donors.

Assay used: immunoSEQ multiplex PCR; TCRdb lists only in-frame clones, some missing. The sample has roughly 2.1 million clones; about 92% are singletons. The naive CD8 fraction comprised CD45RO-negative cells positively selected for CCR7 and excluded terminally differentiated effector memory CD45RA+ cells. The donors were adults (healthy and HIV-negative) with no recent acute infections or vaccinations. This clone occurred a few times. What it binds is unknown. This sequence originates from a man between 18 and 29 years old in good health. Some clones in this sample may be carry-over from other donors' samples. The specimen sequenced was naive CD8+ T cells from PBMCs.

CDR3: CAGQDSLSAEAFF. The CDR3 bases are TGTGCCGGACAAGACAGCTTAAGCGCTGAAGCTTTCTTT. The rearrangement uses TRBV7-9 and TRBJ1-1, with D perhaps matching TRBD1 (5 bases). The CDR3 is 13 amino acids. Deletions cut 11 bases from V and 6 bases from J, with 19 bases between. Germline V gives CDR1 SEHNR, CDR2 FQNEAQ (reference sequence).